One and the same sample provided the 8 T cell receptor beta chains below, sequenced in a study of T cells in localized non-small cell lung cancer. Here immunoSEQ multiplex PCR was the method, and the copy in TCRdb shows in-frame clones only, minus some. The data show more than 2,000 clones, about a quarter seen once. Sequenced here: lung tumor tissue, sampled before any cancer treatment. These receptors came from a male donor at least 60 years old with stage I lung adenocarcinoma.

This chain joins TRBV6-8 and TRBJ2-2; TRBD1 agrees at 10 bases. With 5 bases clipped from V and 3 bases from J, the junction kept 9 bases outside the gene matches. Germline V gives CDR1 MNHGY, CDR2 SAAAGT. This CDR3 region has 17 residues. The CDR3 protein is CASSDSRDRGDTGELFF. The CDR3 coding sequence is TGTGCCAGCAGTGACAGCCGGGACAGGGGTGACACCGGGGAGCTGTTTTTT.

The chain combines TRBV28 with TRBJ1-5, with a possible D match to TRBD1 (6 bases). Germline values: CDR1 MDHEN, CDR2 SYDVKM. This CDR3 contains 16 residues. Trimming shortened V by 5 bases and J by 4 bases, and 18 bases separated the two germline ends. This chain's CDR3 is CASSGEDRRFNQPQHF. CDR3 sequence (DNA): TGTGCCAGCAGTGGGGAGGACAGACGCTTTAATCAGCCCCAGCATTTT.

This sequence joins TRBV9 and TRBJ2-7; no reliable D call. CDR3 length: 15 residues. CDR1 and CDR2 (germline): SGDLS, YYNGEE. Trimming left V 5 bases short and J 4 bases short, with 19 bases between. The CDR3 coding sequence is TGTGCCAGCAGGGCCACTCAGGAGACCTCTTACGAGCAGTACTTC. It encodes CASRATQETSYEQYF.

This clone has more than one count but fewer than ten. The CDR3 DNA reads TGTGCCAGTAGTAAACAGGATGCGAACACCGGGGAGCTGTTTTTT. It yields the protein CASSKQDANTGELFF. J is TRBJ2-2 and V is TRBV19, with D maybe TRBD1 (5 bases). The V gene's germline CDR1 is LNHDA and CDR2 SQIVND (reference sequence). Trimming pared 4 bases from V and 0 bases from J, leaving 9 bases between. This CDR3 has 15 amino acids.

The chain couples TRBV5-1 to TRBJ1-4, with TRBD1 identical over 7 bases. Looked up from germline, CDR1 is SGHRS and CDR2 is YFSETQ. V shed 3 bases, J shed 5 bases, and the junction held 13 bases outside the gene matches. CDR3 length equals 17 residues. The CDR3 spells CASSSTGAMTLNEKLFF. In DNA form, the CDR3 reads TGCGCCAGCAGCTCCACAGGGGCCATGACCCTGAATGAAAAACTGTTTTTT.

This clone was found a few times. V and J are TRBV2 and TRBJ1-5; 9 bases fit TRBD1. CDR1 is SNHLY and CDR2 is FYNNEI in the germline V gene. The CDR3 covers 17 residues. With V trimmed by 6 bases and J by 3 bases, 12 bases remained unmatched. The chain's CDR3 is CASSPGTGYPINQPQHF. Written as DNA, the CDR3 is TGTGCCAGCAGCCCCGGGACAGGGTACCCGATCAATCAGCCCCAGCATTTT.

In this sample, this clone turned up a few times. The V gene is TRBV6-8, the J gene TRBJ2-2, with TRBD1 identical over 11 bases. The CDR3 loop spans 16 amino acids. V lost 6 bases and J lost 4; bases outside the gene matches: 7. The germline gives CDR1 MNHGY, CDR2 SAAAGT. CDR3 residues: CASRSRGQGGTGELFF. CDR3 in DNA: TGTGCCAGCAGGTCCCGGGGACAGGGGGGCACCGGGGAGCTGTTTTTT.

This clone was counted only a few times. The CDR3 coding sequence is TGTGCCTGGAGTAGCGCAATGAGCTCCTATAATTCACCCCTCCACTTT. It translates to CAWSSAMSSYNSPLHF. V is TRBV30 and J is TRBJ1-6; D is uncertain. CDR1 and CDR2 (germline): GTSNPN, SVGIG (reference sequence). The CDR3 totals 16 residues. With 2 bases removed from V and 0 bases from J, the gap between germline ends came to 11 bases.